These 20 T cell receptor beta chains originate from one sample sequenced in a study of cytomegalovirus exposure and HLA in healthy donors. 60 Vbeta and 13 Jbeta primers were used in PCR. Assay used: immunoSEQ multiplex PCR; TCRdb lists only in-frame clones, some missing. Of around 65,000 clones listed, around 68% are singletons. The sample was PBMCs. These receptors all come from a man in his forties in good health and CMV-seropositive.

This chain links TRBV29-1 with TRBJ1-1; the match to TRBD1 covers 8 bases. The CDR3 contains 12 residues. With 6 bases clipped from V and 5 bases from J, the junction kept 5 bases outside the gene matches. CDR1 and CDR2 (germline): SQVTM, ANQGSEA. The DNA of the CDR3 is TGCAGCGTGGAGGGACAGGCGACTGAAGCTTTCTTT. This sequence encodes CSVEGQATEAFF. Together with reference TRBV29-1 and TRBJ1-1, the CDR3 gives the full variable domain: SAVISQKPSRDICQRGTSLTIQCQVDSQVTMMFWYRQQPGQSLTLIATANQGSEATYESGFVIDKFPISRPNLTFSTLTVSNMSPEDSSIYLCSVEGQATEAFFGQGTRLTVV.

As concerns this clone: Other DNA sequences in the same sample also yield this CDR3. The chain joins TRBV5-6 to TRBJ1-6, with 9 bases that match TRBD1. This CDR3 spans 16 amino acids. Trimming removed 1 base from V and 4 bases from J; junction bases left unmatched: 3. In germline, CDR1 is SGHDT, CDR2 YYEEEE. CDR3 in DNA: TGTGCCAGCAGCTTGACAGGGGGCAGTTATAATTCACCCCTCCACTTT. This gives the protein CASSLTGGSYNSPLHF.

The chain is built from TRBV5-4 and TRBJ1-2, with 11 bases fitting TRBD1. Germline V lookup: CDR1 SGHNT, CDR2 YYREEE (reference sequence). This CDR3 is 14 amino acids long. V lost 4 bases and J lost 4; bases outside the gene matches: 3. CDR3 in amino acids: CASSGTGGSYGYTF. The CDR3 bases are TGTGCCAGCAGCGGGACAGGGGGATCCTATGGCTACACCTTC.

CDR3 in amino acids: CASSPGQGPREQYF. CDR3 DNA sequence: TGTGCCAGCAGCCCGGGACAGGGGCCTAGGGAGCAGTACTTC. The rearrangement joins TRBV7-2 to TRBJ2-7; 10 nucleotides agree with TRBD1. Germline V CDR1 and CDR2: SGHTA, FQGNSA. The CDR3 has 14 residues. Trimming cost V 5 bases and J 7 bases; bases outside gene matches: 8.

This clone was seen only once. A read error may be the cause here, since a much bigger clone is one base away. The identical CDR3 is also encoded by other nucleotide sequences in the sample. The chain has TRBV7-9 and TRBJ1-4, with 12 nucleotides matching TRBD1. Per germline, CDR1 SEHNR and CDR2 FQNEAQ (reference sequence). The CDR3 is 18 amino acids. CDR3 sequence reads: CASSLTGTGGPTNEKLFF. The DNA for the CDR3 is TGTGCCAGCAGCCTTACCGGGACAGGGGGCCCCACTAATGAGAAACTGTTTTTT.

Written as DNA, the CDR3 is TGCGCCAGCAGCCAAGATTTTCAGGGGACAGATACGCAGTATTTT. Protein: CASSQDFQGTDTQYF. The chain joins TRBV4-3 to TRBJ2-3; weak D call: TRBD1 (6 bases). The CDR3 is 15 residues long. Deletions cut 0 bases from V and 3 bases from J, with 10 bases between. Germline V CDR1 and CDR2: LGHNA, YSLEER.

The chain joins TRBV6-6 to TRBJ2-7; 7 bases align to TRBD1. The CDR3 runs 14 residues. Germline trimming cut 5 bases from V and 2 bases from J; bases unmatched to any gene: 6. CDR1 is MNHNY and CDR2 is SVGAGI in the germline V gene (reference sequence). The CDR3 spells CASSTGDSPYEQYF. In nucleotides, the CDR3 is TGTGCCAGCAGTACAGGGGACAGCCCCTACGAGCAGTACTTC.

This chain joins TRBV5-1 and TRBJ2-2; tentative D call: TRBD2 (5 bases). Between the trimmed V and J ends, which lost 4 bases and 3 bases, there was a span of 13 bases. Germline lookup yields CDR1 SGHRS and CDR2 YFSETQ. This CDR3 contains 15 residues. The CDR3 nucleotides read TGCGCCAGCAGCCCGCAATACGGGGACACCGGGGAGCTGTTTTTT. It specifies CASSPQYGDTGELFF.

V is TRBV7-2 and J is TRBJ2-2; no definite D call. CDR3 length: 15 amino acids. Germline V gene data show CDR1 as SGHTA and CDR2 as FQGNSA. With 5 bases removed from V and 5 bases from J, the gap between germline ends came to 15 bases. CDR3 protein: CASSVTDLKTGELFF. CDR3 nucleotides: TGTGCCAGCAGCGTAACAGATCTCAAGACCGGGGAGCTGTTTTTT.

The sample holds a few counts of this clone. V usage is TRBV25-1 and J usage is TRBJ2-1, with 9 bases that match TRBD2. Germline CDR1 reads MGHDK; CDR2 reads SYGVNS. V shed 2 bases and J 8 bases; nucleotides not matched to a gene: 16. The CDR3 is 18 amino acids. The CDR3 region is CASSEPKSGGAGGDEQFF. CDR3 DNA: TGTGCCAGCAGTGAACCGAAAAGCGGGGGCGCGGGGGGGGATGAGCAGTTCTTC.

In its sample, this clone was seen a few times. The gene calls are TRBV5-1 and TRBJ2-2; a weak D match, TRBD2 (5 bases). Germline assignment: CDR1 SGHRS and CDR2 YFSETQ. This CDR3 spans 15 amino acids. V dropped 1 base and J dropped 3 bases, with 10 bases sitting between them. The CDR3 spells CASSLRGPDTGELFF. As DNA, the CDR3 is TGCGCCAGCAGCTTGAGAGGGCCGGACACCGGGGAGCTGTTTTTT.

The chain uses TRBV27 and TRBJ2-1, with 10 bases that match TRBD1. The CDR3 runs to 16 residues. The junction had 10 bases not matched to a gene; V was cut back by 7 bases and J by 4 bases. Germline V gene data show CDR1 as MNHEY and CDR2 as SMNVEV (reference sequence). CDR3 in DNA: TGTGCCAGCAAATGGGACAGGGGCGGGGGATACAATGAGCAGTTCTTC. Protein sequence: CASKWDRGGGYNEQFF.

CDR3 sequence reads: CASRAGTSGTDTQYF. The CDR3, as DNA: TGTGCCAGCAGGGCCGGGACTTCGGGGACAGATACGCAGTATTTT. The chain links TRBV25-1 to TRBJ2-3, with TRBD2 as a possible D gene (6 bases). V was cut by 6 bases and J by 3 bases, with 16 bases left in between. The CDR3 has 15 amino acids. Germline V CDR1 and CDR2: MGHDK, SYGVNS.

This clone was counted a few times. The CDR3 protein is CASSYSGQGRGYTF. Here the CDR3 DNA reads TGTGCCAGCAGTTACTCGGGACAGGGCAGGGGCTACACCTTC. The gene calls are TRBV6-5 and TRBJ1-2; 9 bases are a match to TRBD1. V lost 0 bases and J lost 8; bases outside the gene matches: 4. The length of the CDR3 is 14 residues. In germline, CDR1 is MNHEY, CDR2 SVGAGI.

This chain links TRBV11-3 with TRBJ2-4, with a possible D match to TRBD2 (5 bases). This CDR3 has 14 residues. Germline V gene sequence: CDR1 SGHNT, CDR2 YENEEA. V shed 5 bases and J shed 2 bases, with 10 bases lying between them. CDR3 DNA sequence: TGTGCCAGCAGCACGGGGTTCACCAAAAACATTCAGTACTTC. This encodes CASSTGFTKNIQYF.

This clone was detected only a few times. The chain combines TRBV5-1 with TRBJ1-4; tentative D call: TRBD1 (5 bases). The length of the CDR3 is 16 residues. Germline V lookup: CDR1 SGHRS, CDR2 YFSETQ. The germline V and J ends were trimmed by 4 bases and 8 bases, with 21 bases remaining between them. The CDR3 DNA sequence: TGCGCCAGCAGCCGAACCTCCGGGACTTCGGGAGAAAAACTGTTTTTT. The encoded protein is CASSRTSGTSGEKLFF.

The J gene is TRBJ1-2, the V gene TRBV6-5; 12 bases match TRBD1. From germline, CDR1 is MNHEY and CDR2 SVGAGI. J lost 4 bases, V lost 6 bases, and 6 bases had no gene match. The CDR3 contains 15 residues. CDR3 sequence reads: CASSTPGQGAYGYTF. The CDR3 DNA follows: TGTGCCAGCAGCACCCCGGGACAGGGGGCCTATGGCTACACCTTC.

This chain uses TRBV27 with TRBJ1-1; D gene unclear. The germline gives CDR1 MNHEY, CDR2 SMNVEV (reference sequence). This CDR3 is 14 amino acids long. V was trimmed by 4 bases and J by 2 bases, leaving 11 bases between them. The chain's CDR3 is CASSSRPINTEAFF. CDR3 DNA: TGTGCCAGCAGTTCCAGGCCGATTAACACTGAAGCTTTCTTT.

This clone was counted only a few times. This chain connects TRBV5-6 to TRBJ1-4; maybe TRBD1 (5 bases). V was clipped by 2 bases and J by 4 bases, with 9 bases between them. The CDR3 spans 14 residues. Germline V gene lookup returns CDR1 SGHDT and CDR2 YYEEEE. In nucleotides, the CDR3 is TGTGCCAGCAGCTTCCGACAGAGTAATGAAAAACTGTTTTTT. Its protein is CASSFRQSNEKLFF.

The gene calls are TRBV5-1 and TRBJ2-2; D is perhaps TRBD2 (5 bases). The V end was cut by 4 bases, the J end by 3 bases, with 16 bases between. Germline values: CDR1 SGHRS, CDR2 YFSETQ. CDR3 length equals 16 residues. The CDR3 protein is CASSPEAEIDTGELFF. The CDR3 nucleotides are TGCGCCAGCAGCCCGGAGGCGGAAATAGACACCGGGGAGCTGTTTTTT.